This TCR beta chain was sequenced in a study of T cells in tuberculosis. Note on this clone: As yet, its antigen is unknown.

The germline V gene has CDR1 SQVTM and CDR2 ANQGSEA. V lost 1 base to trimming and J lost 0 bases, with 4 bases between them. The CDR3 has 12 residues. Study-wide results and limits: Active tuberculosis patients had shorter CDR3-alpha; the beta difference was nonsignificant. Active tuberculosis alpha repertoires lay closer to GMM-specific TCRs than controls'. Classification accuracy was around 90% (AUROC roughly 0.88) with the GMM-specific repertoire.

Assay: immunoSEQ multiplex PCR; the TCRdb copy retains only in-frame clones and omits some. The sample yields tens of thousands of clones, about 94% seen once. The chain is built from TRBV29-1 and TRBJ2-7; D is unclear. The sequence came from a donor aged 10-29 years with latent tuberculosis or without tuberculosis infection. Input material: PBMCs. CDR3: CSVEGSSYEQYF. The CDR3 DNA reads TGCAGCGTTGAAGGCAGCTCCTACGAGCAGTACTTC.